This record looks at one TCR beta chain sequence and its context. No cognate antigen has been identified for it. The junction does not match germline at one end; this may be a read error. The data stem from a study of cytomegalovirus exposure and HLA in healthy donors (dated by TCRdb to 2016 to 2017). For context, the study as a whole: An earlier analysis of approximately 550 of the donors reported 250 to 350 Gb of sequence data and more than 90 million unique TCR beta sequences from around 200 million T cells. In the later analysis, no new phenotypic data were used to find candidate immune exposures; instead, reliance was placed on TCR beta sequences and their occurrence across donors. The study used immunosequencing to profile the T cell repertoires of approximately 640 subjects and linked those repertoires to cytomegalovirus serostatus. Among about 400 genotyped donors of the cohort, an average of around 240,000 unique TCR beta nucleotide sequences was sequenced per donor, of which about 18% were non-productive. All discovery cohort repertoires had been generated using a single sequencing platform. HLA typing covered class I and class II loci at four-digit resolution. In an earlier analysis of 500 to 650 of the donors, high-throughput TCR beta sequencing was used to judge whether each TCR beta V gene segment behaved as functional or pseudogenic. To predict cytomegalovirus infection status, the study combined high-throughput TCR immunosequencing, statistical association of individual TCRs with disease status, and machine learning. Roughly 5 DR-DQ haplotypes were handled as single units for association and clustering, since linkage in the cohort was strong. Donor age, sex, ethnicity and CMV serostatus were compiled together with the repertoire data. Of the roughly 390 genotyped donors, 81% were placed in the genetic ancestry cluster associated with self-reported Caucasian donors. Typing coverage differed by locus: A, B, C, DRB1 and DQB1 were typed in about 629-630 donors, DQA1 in roughly 500, DPA1 in nearly 610, and DPB1 in 450 to 480. In a later analysis, previously published TCR beta repertoires from fewer than 750 donors were re-analyzed and high-resolution HLA genotyping was added so that TCR occurrence patterns could be studied. The aim of the study was to test whether cataloging public T cell receptors could identify signatures of past pathogen exposure. An early release that covered roughly 600 HLA-typed donors contained around 300 gigabases of sequencing data and tens of millions of unique TCR sequences. A later genetic analysis used genome-wide SNP genotypes for about 65% of the 666 donors, treating that subset as a discovery cohort. Besides the first cohort of roughly 640 subjects, a separate validation cohort made up of over a hundred different subjects was used.

The cohort was made up of 666 healthy bone marrow donors. Cohort members were all nominally healthy when sampled, although unrecorded immune exposures were likely present. The donor was CMV seropositive and belonged to the group of 250 to 300 seropositive cohort members. A peripheral blood sample was collected from each donor, and TCR beta sequencing was performed on peripheral blood mononuclear cells. Genomic DNA extraction from the blood cell samples was performed with the Qiagen DNeasy Blood Extraction Kit. The study at large found these results: Strong co-occurrence of HLA alleles, especially DR and DQ, made assigning TCR associations to individual alleles difficult. The study gave a list of some 150 TCR beta chains associated with cytomegalovirus. In a later analysis, some 18,000 TCR beta sequences were associated with specific HLA alleles at a false discovery rate of 0.05. Compared with equally common non-associated chains, HLA-associated TCR beta chains in a later analysis were more clonally expanded and had lower generation probabilities. Only TCR beta chains were sequenced in this cohort, and the absence of alpha or paired-chain data limited detectable features. The presence/absence analyses assumed that sequencing depth was roughly uniform across donors, and that assumption may not be true. According to a later analysis, most CMV-associated TCR beta chains appeared to be HLA-restricted, and the HLA associations seemed to be driven largely by CMV exposure. Because HLA typing was missing for some donors at each locus, association tests included only the typed subset. A further reported finding was that TCR beta sequences accurately predicted the HLA-A and HLA-B alleles for most subjects in the first cohort. Because counts were too low, approximately 18 rarely observed V segments, including chromosome 9 orphons, were excluded from the earlier analysis of around 590 of the donors. In a later analysis, several top co-occurrence clusters were reported to appear linked to parvovirus B19, influenza, CMV and Epstein-Barr virus. Across donors, most TCR sequences were observed very rarely, whereas some public TCRs were present in many individuals. In both the original and validation cohorts, the classifier was reported to diagnose cytomegalovirus status with high specificity and sensitivity. Three of the identified cytomegalovirus-associated TCR beta chains were confirmed in vitro to be specific for cytomegalovirus antigens. A cluster of highly shared sequence variants was judged likely to represent a technical artifact of the sequencing pipeline. Correlated functional status among segregating V segments might reflect linkage disequilibrium, but an unknown experimental factor could not be ruled out. Compared with the 666-donor mean, donors in an Asian-associated ancestry cluster had fewer N-insertions in productive TCRs, according to a later genetic analysis. V-gene and J-gene trimming of TCR beta chains was associated with a missense DCLRE1C variant in a later genetic analysis, and the association was replicated in an independent cohort. The authors suggested that the approach could potentially be extended to other disease states and immunological phenotypes. A later analysis found that TCR association rates varied across HLA loci, with DRB1 alleles showing the most associated TCRs and HLA-C alleles the fewest. Broadly in line with IMGT annotations, most TCR beta V segments showed up in productive rearrangements about 90% or about 30% of the time in an earlier analysis of a few hundred of the donors. Immune exposure information for the cohort was limited to CMV serostatus.

Receptors were amplified or captured by the immunoSEQ multiplex PCR assay. For the multiplex PCR, a mixture combining 60 forward primers for TCR Vbeta segments and 13 reverse primers for TCR Jbeta segments was used. A multiplex PCR assay on genomic DNA amplified the CDR3 region of rearranged TCR beta genes. Amplified TCR beta libraries were sequenced as 87-base-pair reads on the Illumina HiSeq System. The authors' analysis ran thus. In a later analysis, about 80 million unique TCR beta chains were counted across the roughly 700 repertoires, and roughly 10 million of these chains were shared by at least two donors. To remove PCR and sequencing errors, raw reads were error-corrected and collapsed into unique sequences using a nearest-neighbor algorithm that merged closely related sequences. To assign V, D and J gene segments, CDR3 sequences were aligned to IMGT reference sequences. For a sequence to be retained, a match of at least six nucleotides to both a V gene segment and a J gene segment was required. A rearrangement was called productive if the CDR3 had no stop codons and remained in frame with V and J, and every other rearrangement was called non-productive. CDR3 was defined by IMGT convention, running from the second conserved V-encoded cysteine to the conserved J-encoded phenylalanine. Sequences without an unambiguous match to a single V gene segment were excluded from the earlier analysis of about 600 of the donors. An earlier analysis of a few hundred of the donors classified V segments as functional when productive rearrangements were above 56.7% and as segregating when the standard deviation between donors was above 5%. A statistical classification framework was built for diagnosing cytomegalovirus status from the catalog of TCR beta chain sequences. In a later analysis, V and J genes were assigned by comparing TCR nucleotide sequences against IMGT/GENE-DB human TR gene sequences. Using the TCRdist pipeline, a later analysis assigned CDR3 sequences along with most-parsimonious VDJ recombination scenarios. In a later analysis, each TCR beta chain was defined by its CDR3 amino acid sequence together with its V-gene family, and reads without a unique V-gene family were excluded. In a later analysis, 450 to 600 highly shared, low-generation-probability nucleotide sequences were removed to address suspected cross-contamination and a sequencing artifact. A later analysis calculated a clonal expansion index for each public chain from normalized within-repertoire ranks of inferred template counts. Generation probabilities in a later analysis came from a VDJ recombination model fitted to out-of-frame rearrangements, and those results were checked against IGoR. In a later analysis, hypergeometric tests were used to score TCR-TCR, TCR-HLA and TCR-CMV co-occurrence, with a repertoire-size bias correction applied to TCR pairs. False discovery rates were estimated in a later analysis by permuting HLA or CMV assignments 20 times. In a later analysis, co-occurring TCRs were grouped with DBSCAN, and TCRdist sequence similarity was added when clustering was performed within HLA-allele-positive subsets. Co-occurrence clustering excluded repertoires with fewer than 30,000 or more than 120,000 public chains, plus five with anomalous nucleotide sharing. This immuneACCESS table, as held by TCRdb, lists in-frame sequences with V and J called but not all clones. Of the missing ones, under half trace to an unresolved V gene in checked studies; the others have no known cause. That table gives V, J and clone size, and the DNA gave D and trimming. The sample table holds over 150,000 clones, of which approximately 77% were seen once. The top ten constitute about 7.4% of the sample.

This clonotype was sampled from a male donor in good health and CMV-seropositive. The sample consisted of PBMCs.

The sequenced DNA: TGCGCCAGTCGCAGGGGGTTAGGGAACGCTGAAGCTTTCTTT. Translation gives CASRRGLGNAEAFF. The sequence is built from TRBV5-1 and TRBJ1-1, with 7 middle bases fitting TRBD1. The CDR1 and CDR2 encoded by the germline V gene are SGHRS and YFSETQ. Its CDR3 holds 14 amino acids, cysteine through phenylalanine. Of all the DNA, just the CDR3 is kept, 42 bases in frame from base 1.